Listed below are T cell receptor beta chains from one sample, sequenced in a study of early T cells in non-severe SARS-CoV-2 infection. TCRdb itself ran the 5' RACE reads through MiXCR, one entry per CDR3 protein. Of 70,000 to 95,000 distinct CDR3 sequences in the sample, 14% to 15% were seen once. The specimen sequenced was whole blood. These receptors were obtained from an adult who was a healthcare worker with PCR-confirmed SARS-CoV-2 infection or an uninfected control (not recorded which). CDR3s include the opening cysteine and the closing phenylalanine or tryptophan. D genes are given only for firm matches. Clone size appears in some rows only: once, few, many, or a class for an expanded clone.

>NA|TRBJ2-5|TRBV7-3|NA
TGTGCCAGCAGCTCAGGAGGGGTAGGGGAGACCCAGTACTTC
CASSSGGVGETQYF
>NA|TRBJ1-1|TRBV6-1|NA
TGTGCAAGCGGGGGGCCGCTTTACCCGAACACTGAAGCTTTCTTT
CASGGPLYPNTEAFF
>TRBD1|TRBJ1-2|TRBV2|many
TGTGCCAGCAGTGGCTCGACAGGGGTTTCTTATGGCTACACCTTC
CASSGSTGVSYGYTF
>NA|TRBJ2-5|TRBV30|few
TGTGCCTGGAGTGCACAAGGCCATCCCCCTGAGACCCAGTACTTC
CAWSAQGHPPETQYF
>NA|TRBJ1-2|TRBV4-2|NA
TGTGCCAGCAGCCAAGATTGGGGCCATCCAGCAGACTATGGCTACACCTTC
CASSQDWGHPADYGYTF
>NA|TRBJ2-3|TRBV25-1|NA
TGTGCCAGCAGTGAATTCGCCGGCCCTAGCCGATATTTT
CASSEFAGPSRYF
>NA|TRBJ1-2|TRBV12-3/TRBV12-4|few
TGTGCCAGCAGTAGGGCGGGTGGCTATGGCTACACCTTC
CASSRAGGYGYTF
>NA|TRBJ1-6|TRBV10-3|few
TGTGCCATCAGTGACGCACAGTCACCCCTCCACTTT
CAISDAQSPLHF
>NA|TRBJ2-1|TRBV7-2|many
TGTGCCAGCAGCTTTTTCGGGGCCCAAGATTACAATGAGCAGTTCTTC
CASSFFGAQDYNEQFF
>TRBD1|TRBJ2-1|TRBV29-1|many
TGCAGCGTTGAAGGGACAGGGTACAATGAGCAGTTCTTC
CSVEGTGYNEQFF
>NA|TRBJ2-4|TRBV15|NA
TGTGCCACCAGCAGAGACTGGGCAGGACCGGCCAAAAACATTCAGTACTTC
CATSRDWAGPAKNIQYF
>NA|TRBJ1-3|TRBV7-8|NA
TGTGCCAGCAGCTTAGTAGCCGGCAGGCTAGATTTT
CASSLVAGRLDF
>TRBD1|TRBJ2-4|TRBV11-2|many
TGTGCCAGCAAAATGGGGACAGGCCGCCAATTCGGCATTCAGTACTTC
CASKMGTGRQFGIQYF
>NA|TRBJ1-1|TRBV6-1|few
TGTGCCAGCAGTGAAGCAGGGTCTGGCACTGAAGCTTTCTTT
CASSEAGSGTEAFF
>TRBD1|TRBJ1-1|TRBV20-1|NA
TGCAGTGCTAGAACCCACCCGGGACAGGGGATACAAATCGGCACTGAAGCTTTCTTT
CSARTHPGQGIQIGTEAFF
>TRBD1|TRBJ1-6|TRBV5-1|NA
TGCGCCAGCAGCTCACTGGACAGGGGGCTTTCACCCCTCCACTTT
CASSSLDRGLSPLHF
>NA|TRBJ1-4|TRBV5-1|NA
TGCGCCAGCAGCTCTCTTAATGAAAAACTGTTTTTT
CASSSLNEKLFF
>NA|TRBJ1-3|TRBV12-3/TRBV12-4|many
TGTGCCAGCAGTTCGGGCAGCTCTGGAAACACCATATATTTT
CASSSGSSGNTIYF
>NA|TRBJ1-5|TRBV23-1|NA
TGCGCCAGCAGTCAATCCGTGCCTTGGGTTTTGAACGGGTTAATTAATCAGCCCCAGCATTTT
CASSQSVPWVLNGLINQPQHF
>NA|TRBJ1-1|TRBV7-9|NA
TGTGCCAGCAGCTTAATGCAGGGGCCAGGCGTGGACACTGAAGCTTTCTTT
CASSLMQGPGVDTEAFF
>TRBD1|TRBJ2-1|TRBV6-1|NA
TGTGCCAGCAGTTGGGACAGGAGGAGCTCCTACAATGAGCAGTTCTTC
CASSWDRRSSYNEQFF
>NA|TRBJ2-1|TRBV11-3|NA
TGTGCCAGCAGCTTAGATCTCGGCGACCATCGGACCTATGAGCAGTTCTTC
CASSLDLGDHRTYEQFF
>NA|TRBJ1-3|TRBV20-1|NA
TGCAGTGCTAGAACCGGGCCCGGCTCTGGAAACACCATATATTTT
CSARTGPGSGNTIYF
>NA|TRBJ2-2|TRBV5-4|NA
TGTGCCAGCAGCACGACCGGACGGCCCGGGGAGCTGTTTTTT
CASSTTGRPGELFF
>TRBD1|TRBJ1-2|TRBV11-2|many
TGTGCCAGCACTGCCGGGACAGGCTTTTATGGCTACACCTTC
CASTAGTGFYGYTF
>NA|TRBJ1-3|TRBV3-1|NA
TGTGCCAGCAGCCAACCCGGGACTCCAGAAAACACCATATATTTT
CASSQPGTPENTIYF
>NA|TRBJ2-5|TRBV15|NA
TGTGCCACCAGTAGTGCGAATCAAGAGACCCAGTACTTC
CATSSANQETQYF
>TRBD1|TRBJ1-2|TRBV30|NA
TGTGCCTGCGGACAGGTGGCCTTC
CACGQVAF
>NA|TRBJ2-6|TRBV20-1|NA
TGCAGTGCCAAGCCCGGGGCTGGGGCCAACGTCCTGACTTTC
CSAKPGAGANVLTF
>TRBD2|TRBJ2-1|TRBV3-1|few
TGTGCCAGCAGCCAAAGTCTAGCGGGGGGCTGGGAGCAGTTCTTC
CASSQSLAGGWEQFF
>TRBD1|TRBJ2-2|TRBV3-1|NA
TGTGCCAGCAGCAAAGTCCCCATGGACAGGGGAAAAGCCGGGGAGCTGTTTTTT
CASSKVPMDRGKAGELFF
>TRBD2|TRBJ2-3|TRBV11-3|few
TGTGCCAGCAGCCCAGGACTAGCGGGGGGAAGGACAGATACGCAGTATTTT
CASSPGLAGGRTDTQYF
>NA|TRBJ2-4|TRBV12-3/TRBV12-4|many
TGTGCCAGCAGTTTAGTCCTAGCCAAAAACATTCAGTACTTC
CASSLVLAKNIQYF
>NA|TRBJ1-5|TRBV27|few
TGTGCCAGCAGTCAACGGAATAGCAATCAGCCCCAGCATTTT
CASSQRNSNQPQHF
>NA|TRBJ1-1|TRBV9|NA
TGTGCCAGCAGCGCCACAGGGTCGGACACTGAAGTTTTCTTT
CASSATGSDTEVFF
>NA|TRBJ2-4|TRBV9|NA
TGTGCCAGCAGCGTAGCTCATTCCCCCGGGTTTGAAAACATTCAGTACTTC
CASSVAHSPGFENIQYF
>NA|TRBJ2-3|TRBV2|NA
TGTGCCAGCAGTCTGAGGGGCCCCGGGCCAGATACGCAGTATTTT
CASSLRGPGPDTQYF
>TRBD2|TRBJ2-2|TRBV19|few
TGTGCCAGTAGTAAAGCGGGGGTGACCGGGGAGCTGTTTTTT
CASSKAGVTGELFF
>TRBD2|TRBJ2-1|TRBV5-4|NA
TGTGCCAGCAGCTGGGCGCTAGCGGGGGGATATGTGCAGTTCTTC
CASSWALAGGYVQFF
>TRBD1|TRBJ2-4|TRBV27|few
TGTGCCAGCAGGCCAACGATACAGGGGATTGTCAAAAACATTCAGTACTTC
CASRPTIQGIVKNIQYF
>NA|TRBJ2-1|TRBV19|few
TGTGCCAGTAGTATGACGGGATGGGGCTCCAATGAGCAGTTCTTC
CASSMTGWGSNEQFF
>NA|TRBJ2-2|TRBV7-3|NA
TGTGCCAGCAGCTTAGGTAGCAGCTCCGGGGAGCTGTTTTTT
CASSLGSSSGELFF
>TRBD1|TRBJ2-3|TRBV7-8|NA
TGTGCCAGCAGCTTAGCGGGACAGAGCACAGATACGCAGTATTTT
CASSLAGQSTDTQYF
>TRBD1|TRBJ1-1|TRBV7-8|NA
TGTGCCAGCAGCTTAAAAGGGGGCTTGAACACTGAAGCTTTCTTT
CASSLKGGLNTEAFF
>NA|TRBJ2-3|TRBV11-1|once
TGTGCCAGCACCGAGGATACAGATACGCAGTATTTT
CASTEDTDTQYF
>TRBD2|TRBJ2-3|TRBV9|many
TGTGCCAGCAGCACAACAGGTGGGACTAGCGGGGGAAAGGCCGCAGATACGCAGTATTTT
CASSTTGGTSGGKAADTQYF
>NA|TRBJ2-5|TRBV10-1|NA
TGCGCCAGCAGTGAGCCGGGGGATAAGGAGACCCAGTACTTC
CASSEPGDKETQYF
>NA|TRBJ2-4|TRBV12-3/TRBV12-4|NA
TGTGCCAGCTGGGGAGGGGGAAGCAAAAACATTCAGTACTTC
CASWGGGSKNIQYF
>NA|TRBJ1-4|TRBV20-1|NA
TGCAGTGCTAGTTGGGGAAAAGTAACTAATGAAAAACTGTTTTTT
CSASWGKVTNEKLFF
>TRBD2|TRBJ2-3|TRBV7-2|NA
TGTGCCAGCAGCTTAAGGGCACCACGGGCCAGCGGGGGTTTTATACGGGATACGCAGTATTTT
CASSLRAPRASGGFIRDTQYF
>TRBD1|TRBJ2-5|TRBV6-1|few
TGTGCCAGCAGGGGGTGGGGGACAGACCAAGAGACCCAGTACTTC
CASRGWGTDQETQYF
>TRBD1|TRBJ1-6|TRBV4-1|many
TGCGCCAGCAGCCAAGAAGGGACAGGGGGGCGACCCCTCCACTTT
CASSQEGTGGRPLHF
>TRBD2|TRBJ2-1|TRBV24-1|few
TGTGCCACCAGTGATTTAGGCGGGGGGGCGGTGGATGAGCAGTTCTTC
CATSDLGGGAVDEQFF
>TRBD2|TRBJ2-1|TRBV12-3/TRBV12-4|NA
TGTGCCAGCAGCCGGACTAGCAACTCCTACAATGAGCAGTTCTTC
CASSRTSNSYNEQFF
>NA|TRBJ2-3|TRBV7-7|few
TGTGCCAGCAGCCCCGGCAGGTACACAGATACGCAGTATTTT
CASSPGRYTDTQYF
>NA|TRBJ2-3|TRBV2|few
TGTGCCAGAGGAGGTACAGGGAGGAGGGATACGCAGTATTTT
CARGGTGRRDTQYF
>NA|TRBJ2-2|TRBV9|NA
TGTGCCAGCAGCGTAGCTACGAGACCGAACACCGGGGAGCTGTTTTTT
CASSVATRPNTGELFF
>NA|TRBJ2-3|TRBV3-1|few
TGTGCCAGCAGCCTGGGACGACAGCGTACCACAGGCACAGATACGCAGTATTTT
CASSLGRQRTTGTDTQYF
>NA|TRBJ2-4|TRBV25-1|NA
TGTGCCAGCAGTGAGGAGGACGGATGGGGCGTTCTTGCCAAAAACATTCAGTACTTC
CASSEEDGWGVLAKNIQYF
>NA|TRBJ2-3|TRBV6-6|NA
TGTGCCAGCAGTTACATCCATGGCAACACAGATACGCAGTATTTT
CASSYIHGNTDTQYF